This section outlines one T cell receptor (beta chain) sequence together with its context. The antigen remains unidentified. This specimen comes from a study of CD8 T cells in ankylosing spondylitis. Findings and caveats of the study: The authors reported significant enrichment of disease-linked clones in matched ankylosing spondylitis synovial fluid. Typical of ankylosing spondylitis blood, it appeared, was a TCR beta motif of roughly eight highly homologous variants.

By quantitative 5'-RACE with molecular barcodes, the TCR beta libraries were made. TCRdb itself ran the 5' RACE reads through MiXCR, one entry per CDR3 protein. The sample yields 650,000 to 800,000 distinct CDR3 sequences, 15% to 20% seen once. Germline CDR1 SEHNR, CDR2 FQNEAQ (reference sequence). There are 14 residues in the CDR3. The ends lost 4 bases at V and 2 bases at J; junction bases unmatched: 5. The TCR was taken from a male donor with ankylosing spondylitis. The chain couples TRBV7-9 to TRBJ2-7; 7 nucleotides agree with TRBD2. The sequenced material came from blood, either unsorted or a sorted T cell fraction (not recorded which). The CDR3, as DNA: TGTGCCAGCAGCTGGGGAGCGGGACCCTACGAGCAGTACTTC. It yields the protein CASSWGAGPYEQYF.